The rows below give T cell receptor beta chains drawn from one sample of a study of T-cell reconstitution after alpha-beta-depleted transplantation in children. Using its own MiXCR run on the PCR reads, TCRdb lists one record per CDR3 protein. The sample includes around 270,000 distinct CDR3 sequences, around 10% of them seen just once. The material was PBMCs, obtained before TCRalphabeta/CD19-depleted stem cell transplant. These receptors were collected from a boy in the first two years of life with acute myeloid leukemia, due to receive a stem cell transplant. CDR3s include the opening cysteine and the closing phenylalanine or tryptophan. The order of the fields is V gene, clone size, D gene, J gene, CDR3 DNA, CDR3 protein. The D gene is left open where the match is weak. Size is omitted from some rows. Given values are once, few, many or a class for expanded clones.

TRBV2,many,TRBD1,TRBJ1-6,TGTGCCAGGGGACAGGGCAGCTCCTATAATTCACCCCTCCACTTT,CARGQGSSYNSPLHF
TRBV5-1,many,-,TRBJ2-6,TGCGCCAGCAGCTTCAGGGCTGGGGCCAACGTCCTGACTTTC,CASSFRAGANVLTF
TRBV3-1,-,TRBD2,TRBJ2-4,TGTGCCAGCACCGGCCGGACTAGCGGGGGGGCGGCCATTCAGTACTTC,CASTGRTSGGAAIQYF
TRBV28,many,-,TRBJ2-1,TGTGCCAGTGGCTCAGGGAAAAACTACAATGAGCAGTTCTTC,CASGSGKNYNEQFF
TRBV18,-,-,TRBJ2-1,TGTGCCAGCTCACCCCTAGCGCCTCAAGGTGAGCAGTTCTTC,CASSPLAPQGEQFF
TRBV7-2,-,-,TRBJ1-5,TGTGCCAGCAGCTTAGTCTACCGCAATCAGCCCCAGCATTTT,CASSLVYRNQPQHF
TRBV7-2,-,TRBD2,TRBJ2-3,TGTGCCAGCAGCCTCTTAGCGGGGACTAGCACAGATACGCAGTATTTT,CASSLLAGTSTDTQYF
TRBV12-3/TRBV12-4,many,-,TRBJ2-1,TGTGCCAGCAGGACCGCTCACAATGAGCAGTTCTTC,CASRTAHNEQFF
TRBV6-5,many,-,TRBJ2-2,TGTGCCAGCAGACTGCCGCCCGGGGAGCTGTTTTTT,CASRLPPGELFF
TRBV7-2,many,-,TRBJ1-5,TGTGCCAGCAGCTTAGGGGGCCTCGAGCCCCAGCATTTT,CASSLGGLEPQHF
TRBV7-3,-,TRBD1,TRBJ2-1,TGTGCCAGCAGCGACAGGCCCCAGGGGGCAGGGTACAATGAGCAGTTCTTC,CASSDRPQGAGYNEQFF
TRBV7-2,many,-,TRBJ2-7,TGTGCCAGCAGGCATTACCCATGGGGGAACTACGAGCAGTACTTC,CASRHYPWGNYEQYF
TRBV7-2,many,-,TRBJ1-2,TGTGCCAGCAGCTTAGTTCCAGGGGTCTACACCTTC,CASSLVPGVYTF
TRBV7-9,-,-,TRBJ1-5,TGTGCCAGCAGCCGTACGGGGGGGCAACAGCCCCAGCATTTT,CASSRTGGQQPQHF
TRBV12-3/TRBV12-4,many,-,TRBJ1-5,TGTGCCAGCTCCACCAGGGGTCCGCGTCAGCCCCAGCATTTT,CASSTRGPRQPQHF
TRBV2,many,-,TRBJ2-7,TGTGCCAGCAGTGAAGGACAGCTATCCTACGAGCAGTACTTC,CASSEGQLSYEQYF
TRBV27,many,TRBD2,TRBJ2-6,TGTGCCAGCAGTCCGGGGGGAGGGGCCAACGTCCTGACTTTC,CASSPGGGANVLTF
TRBV20-1,many,TRBD1,TRBJ1-6,TGCAGTGCTAGAGAACAGGGGGCGCCGAATTCACCCCTCCACTTT,CSAREQGAPNSPLHF
TRBV12-3/TRBV12-4,-,-,TRBJ2-5,TGTGCCAGCTTTGGGGGCGACCAAGAGACCCAGTACTTC,CASFGGDQETQYF
TRBV7-7,many,-,TRBJ1-1,TGTGCTAGCAGCCCCTGGGGCAGGGGAAATCGGACTGAAGCTTTCTTT,CASSPWGRGNRTEAFF
TRBV11-3,-,-,TRBJ2-2,TGTGCCAGCAGCCCGAATCCCGTCGGGGAGCTGTTTTTT,CASSPNPVGELFF
TRBV29-1,many,-,TRBJ2-7,TGCAGCGTTGAGGGGGCCCCCTACGAGCAGTACTTC,CSVEGAPYEQYF
TRBV9,many,-,TRBJ2-3,TGTGCCAGCAGCGTAGCTTTACGTAGCACAGATACGCAGTATTTT,CASSVALRSTDTQYF
TRBV27,many,TRBD2,TRBJ2-4,TGTGCCAGCAGTTCGGGACTAGCGGGAGGCATTCAGTACTTC,CASSSGLAGGIQYF
TRBV5-6,-,-,TRBJ2-7,TGTGCCAGCTTTATTCGGCGTGGCGCCTACGAGCAGTACTTC,CASFIRRGAYEQYF
TRBV4-2,-,TRBD2,TRBJ2-7,TGTGCCAGCGGGGGACTAGCTGGGTACGAGCAGTACTTC,CASGGLAGYEQYF
TRBV2,few,-,TRBJ2-7,TGTGCCAGCAGTGTTTCGGCTACCTACGAGCAGTACTTC,CASSVSATYEQYF